A selection of T cell receptor beta chains follows, all from one sample in a study of shared T cell receptors in the human thymus. TCRdb keeps only in-frame clones here, not all; method: immunoSEQ multiplex PCR. The top ten hold more than 0.008% of the sample, which has approximately 760,000 clones, 80% to 90% seen once. These data are also associated with another study on human thymus T cells.

The sequencing input was thymocytes. These receptor sequences come from a girl less than two years old with a congenital heart defect. Each CDR3 is given with its conserved first and last residue. Each record gives: clone size, V gene, D gene, J gene, CDR3 length, CDR3 DNA, CDR3 protein. D genes are given only for firm matches. Expanded clones are given a class, and other clones once, few, many or no size at all.

size: -
V: TRBV9
D: -
J: TRBJ1-5
length: 15
DNA: TGTGCCAGCAGCCAAGATCAGGGAAGTAATCAGCCCCAGCATTTT
CDR3: CASSQDQGSNQPQHF

size: -
V: TRBV9
D: TRBD1
J: TRBJ2-7
length: 14
DNA: TGTGCCAGCAGCGGCCAGGACAGGGGGCGTGAGCAGTACTTC
CDR3: CASSGQDRGREQYF

size: -
V: TRBV18
D: TRBD1
J: TRBJ1-6
length: 15
DNA: TGTGCCAGCTCACCACCGACAGGGGGAAATTCACCCCTCCACTTT
CDR3: CASSPPTGGNSPLHF

size: -
V: TRBV27
D: -
J: TRBJ2-3
length: 15
DNA: TGTGCCAGCAGTTTTTTGGACAGCTACACAGATACGCAGTATTTT
CDR3: CASSFLDSYTDTQYF

size: -
V: TRBV5-5
D: TRBD1
J: TRBJ1-1
length: 13
DNA: TGTGCCAGCAGCTCGGCCGGGACAGATGAAGCTTTCTTT
CDR3: CASSSAGTDEAFF

size: -
V: TRBV7-2
D: TRBD1
J: TRBJ1-2
length: 16
DNA: TGTGCCAGCAGCTACACGGGACAGGGACATAACTATGGCTACACCTTC
CDR3: CASSYTGQGHNYGYTF

size: -
V: TRBV5-4
D: TRBD2
J: TRBJ2-3
length: 16
DNA: TGTGCCAGCAGCTCCCGATCTAGCGGAAGCACAGATACGCAGTATTTT
CDR3: CASSSRSSGSTDTQYF

size: -
V: TRBV29-1
D: TRBD2
J: TRBJ2-3
length: 17
DNA: TGCAGCGTGGACGGGACTAGCGGGGGGACCCCCCCAGATACGCAGTATTTT
CDR3: CSVDGTSGGTPPDTQYF

size: once
V: TRBV28
D: -
J: TRBJ1-2
length: 14
DNA: TGTGCCAGCAGTTTCTTGGACGGGGTCTATGGCTACACCTTC
CDR3: CASSFLDGVYGYTF

size: -
V: TRBV11-2
D: TRBD1
J: TRBJ1-2
length: 14
DNA: TGTGCCAGCACCTGGGGGACAGGGGACTATGGCTACACCTTC
CDR3: CASTWGTGDYGYTF

size: -
V: TRBV19
D: TRBD1
J: TRBJ1-1
length: 18
DNA: TGTGCCAGTAGTATTAGGGGGACAGGGCCTCCGGAGACGACTGAAGCTTTCTTT
CDR3: CASSIRGTGPPETTEAFF

size: -
V: TRBV7-2
D: -
J: TRBJ2-7
length: 17
DNA: TGTGCCAGCAGCCAACAACCCAACCGGGACACGAGCTACGAGCAGTACTTC
CDR3: CASSQQPNRDTSYEQYF

size: -
V: TRBV5-6
D: -
J: TRBJ1-2
length: 13
DNA: TGTGCCAGCAGCTTGCGGGGGACCTATGGCTACACCTTC
CDR3: CASSLRGTYGYTF

size: few
V: TRBV19
D: TRBD1
J: TRBJ2-7
length: 15
DNA: TGTGCCAGTAGTTCAACCCGGACAGGGGGATACGAGCAGTACTTC
CDR3: CASSSTRTGGYEQYF

size: -
V: TRBV18
D: TRBD2
J: TRBJ2-5
length: 16
DNA: TGTGCCAGCTCACCACTGGGACTACCGACCCCCGAGACCCAGTACTTC
CDR3: CASSPLGLPTPETQYF

size: -
V: TRBV10-3
D: TRBD2
J: TRBJ2-7
length: 20
DNA: TGTGCCATCAGTGAAGGTAGCGGGACTAGCGGGGGGCCACTACGGTACGAGCAGTACTTC
CDR3: CAISEGSGTSGGPLRYEQYF

size: -
V: TRBV7-9
D: TRBD1
J: TRBJ2-5
length: 16
DNA: TGTGCCAGCAGCTTACCACAGGGGATCCACCAAGAGACCCAGTACTTC
CDR3: CASSLPQGIHQETQYF